This passage covers 21 T cell receptor beta chains from one sample sequenced in a study of blood T cell repertoires in COVID-19. Clones were sequenced by immunoSEQ multiplex PCR, and TCRdb holds only the in-frame ones, with some missing. Of more than 55,000 clones in the sample, around 88% were seen once. Sequencing input: peripheral blood. Source of these receptors: a woman aged 70-85 years with acute or convalescent COVID-19.

The CDR3 sequence: CATQEGAVQETQYF. CDR3 coding DNA: TGTGCCACCCAAGAGGGGGCGGTCCAAGAGACCCAGTACTTC. J is TRBJ2-5 and V is TRBV15; 7 nucleotides agree with TRBD1. The germline CDR1 and CDR2 sequences are LNHNV and YYDKDF (reference sequence). The CDR3 spans 14 residues. With V trimmed by 8 bases and J by 1 base, 7 bases remained unmatched.

CDR3 nucleotide sequence: TGTGCCAGCAGCCTAGACAGGGACACTGAAGCTTTCTTT. Amino acid sequence: CASSLDRDTEAFF. The chain joins TRBV3-1 (or the pseudogene TRBV3-2) to TRBJ1-1; 7 positions match TRBD1. Trimming cost V 4 bases and J 3 bases; bases outside gene matches: 2. CDR1 and CDR2 (germline): LGHDT, YNNKEL (reference sequence). The CDR3 has 13 residues.

The rearrangement joins TRBV7-2 to TRBJ2-3; D might be TRBD2 (5 bases). Germline CDR1 is SGHTA and CDR2 is FQGNSA. The CDR3 extends over 15 amino acids. The V end was cut by 8 bases, the J end by 2 bases, with 17 bases between. The DNA of the CDR3 is TGTGCCAGCCTCGAGGTAGCGAGTTACACAGATACGCAGTATTTT. Translation gives CASLEVASYTDTQYF.

The chain employs TRBV28 and TRBJ1-5, with TRBD1 matching 7 bases. Germline CDR1 and CDR2: MDHEN and SYDVKM. There are 12 residues in the CDR3. The V segment lost 8 bases and the J segment 2 bases; nucleotides outside the gene matches: 0. The CDR3 bases are TGTGCCAGCGGGACAGGCAATCAGCCCCAGCATTTT. Protein sequence: CASGTGNQPQHF. The full variable domain, in which reference TRBV28 and TRBJ1-5 provide the parts outside the CDR3, is DVKVTQSSRYLVKRTGEKVFLECVQDMDHENMFWYRQDPGLGLRLIYFSYDVKMKEKGDIPEGYSVSREKKERFSLILESASTNQTSMYLCASGTGNQPQHFGDGTRLSIL.

This clone was observed once. The V call is TRBV28, the J call TRBJ1-1; 9 nucleotides line up with TRBD1. The length of the CDR3 is 15 residues. V gave up 5 bases and J gave up 1 base; unmatched junction bases: 5. Germline assignment: CDR1 MDHEN and CDR2 SYDVKM. The CDR3 protein is CASSVPGQGNTEAFF. CDR3 DNA: TGTGCCAGCAGTGTTCCGGGACAGGGGAACACTGAAGCTTTCTTT.

The rearrangement joins TRBV29-1 to TRBJ1-5; weak D call: TRBD1 (5 bases). Trimming shortened V by 6 bases and J by 4 bases, and 16 bases separated the two germline ends. The CDR3 contains 14 residues. The V gene's germline CDR1 is SQVTM and CDR2 ANQGSEA. The CDR3 nucleotides read TGCAGCGTCGCGGACACAAACGGGAATCAGCCCCAGCATTTT. Its protein is CSVADTNGNQPQHF.

In this sample, this clone turned up once. The V gene is TRBV18, the J gene TRBJ2-3; 12 bases align to TRBD2. The CDR3 is 16 residues long. Germline lookup yields CDR1 KGHSH and CDR2 LQKENI. V dropped 2 bases and J dropped 4; count of bases not matched to a gene: 4. CDR3 DNA sequence: TGTGCCAGCTCACCAACGACTAGCGGGAGCCCAGATACGCAGTATTTT. This codes for CASSPTTSGSPDTQYF.

This chain connects TRBV7-2 to TRBJ1-2; the match to TRBD1 covers 9 bases. The CDR3 loop spans 13 amino acids. V shed 5 bases, J shed 8 bases, and the junction held 6 bases outside the gene matches. Germline values: CDR1 SGHTA, CDR2 FQGNSA. CDR3 protein: CASSRTGETGYTF. As DNA, the CDR3 is TGTGCCAGCAGCAGGACAGGGGAAACCGGCTACACCTTC.

This clone has just one count. The chain employs TRBV6-2 or TRBV6-3 and TRBJ2-1, with 11 nucleotides matching TRBD1. CDR1 and CDR2 from the germline V gene are MNHEY and SVGEGT. This CDR3 has 21 amino acids. After removal of 0 bases from V and 4 bases from J, the junction contained 17 bases not matched to a gene. The DNA for the CDR3 is TGTGCCAGCAGTTACTCGGTGGGACAGGGGGACCCGTACAGTAGGTACAATGAGCAGTTCTTC. Translating gives CASSYSVGQGDPYSRYNEQFF.

The chain couples TRBV5-1 to TRBJ1-1; D is unclear. Germline CDR1 is SGHRS and CDR2 is YFSETQ. This CDR3 is 14 amino acids long. V gave up 4 bases and J gave up 1 base, with 11 bases separating them. CDR3 coding DNA: TGCGCCAGCAGCCCCTCGGTCAAGAACACTGAAGCTTTCTTT. Translation gives CASSPSVKNTEAFF.

The rearrangement links TRBV6-2 or TRBV6-3 to TRBJ2-7; D gene ambiguous. Deletions cut 2 bases from V and 3 bases from J, with 14 bases between. Germline assignment: CDR1 MNHEY and CDR2 SVGEGT. This CDR3 region has 15 residues. CDR3 protein: CASSYHRVMVYEQYF. CDR3 in DNA: TGTGCCAGCAGTTACCATCGGGTTATGGTCTACGAGCAGTACTTC.

This chain joins TRBV6-2 or TRBV6-3 and TRBJ2-2, with 8 bases aligning to TRBD2. The CDR3 covers 17 residues. In germline, CDR1 is MNHEY, CDR2 SVGEGT. Trimming took 0 bases from V and 7 from J; bases not matched to a gene: 10. The CDR3 DNA follows: TGTGCCAGCAGTTACTCATCCGCGGCGGCGGGGGGCGGGGAGCTGTTTTTT. Translation: CASSYSSAAAGGGELFF.

J is TRBJ1-4 and V is TRBV2; 9 bases agree with TRBD1. The CDR3 spans 14 residues. Germline lookup yields CDR1 SNHLY and CDR2 FYNNEI. V shed 6 bases and J 7 bases; nucleotides not matched to a gene: 6. Written as DNA, the CDR3 is TGTGCCAGCAGACCGGACAGGGGTAGTGAAAAACTGTTTTTT. This translates into CASRPDRGSEKLFF.

The chain has TRBV28 and TRBJ1-2; D call uncertain. This CDR3 comprises 14 residues. Per the germline V gene, CDR1 is MDHEN and CDR2 is SYDVKM. Trimming cost V 3 bases and J 2 bases, with 10 bases left between them. CDR3 nucleotide sequence: TGTGCCAGCAGTTTTGATTGGGAGAACTATGGCTACACCTTC. Its translation is CASSFDWENYGYTF.

The V call is TRBV5-1, the J call TRBJ1-1, with 8 nucleotides matching TRBD1. This CDR3 is 15 amino acids long. Germline V gives CDR1 SGHRS, CDR2 YFSETQ. Losses at the gene ends were 1 base for V and 5 bases for J; bases not matched to a gene: 7. The CDR3 nucleotides are TGCGCCAGCAGCTTGTCCCTGACAGGGGAAACTGAAGCTTTCTTT. Translation: CASSLSLTGETEAFF. Looking up the rest from reference TRBV5-1 and TRBJ1-1 gives the full variable domain: KAGVTQTPRYLIKTRGQQVTLSCSPISGHRSVSWYQQTPGQGLQFLFEYFSETQRNKGNFPGRFSGRQFSNSRSEMNVSTLELGDSALYLCASSLSLTGETEAFFGQGTRLTVV.

J is TRBJ1-2 and V is TRBV19, with 8 bases lining up with TRBD1. The length of the CDR3 is 17 residues. V lost 6 bases and J lost 2; bases outside the gene matches: 14. Germline V gene data show CDR1 as LNHDA and CDR2 as SQIVND (reference sequence). CDR3 amino acids: CASSLIHGQGGNYGYTF. The CDR3 DNA sequence: TGTGCCAGTAGCCTTATCCACGGACAGGGCGGGAACTATGGCTACACCTTC.

The chain couples TRBV11-2 to TRBJ1-5; a possible D gene is TRBD1 (6 bases). Trimming took 5 bases from V and 4 from J, leaving 12 bases between them. CDR1 is SGHAT and CDR2 is FQNNGV in the germline V gene. This CDR3 is built from 14 residues. Written as DNA, the CDR3 is TGTGCCAGCAGCCCAGGGGCAGGGAATCAGCCCCAGCATTTT. It yields the protein CASSPGAGNQPQHF.

The rearrangement joins TRBV3-1 (or the pseudogene TRBV3-2) to TRBJ1-6; D perhaps matches TRBD1 (5 bases). Germline CDR1 and CDR2: LGHDT and YNNKEL (reference sequence). Trimming stripped 4 bases from V and 7 bases from J, with 11 bases between. This CDR3 has 14 residues. The CDR3 DNA sequence: TGTGCCAGCAGCCGGGCCGGGGGAAATTCACCCCTCCACTTT. It is translated as CASSRAGGNSPLHF.

The rearrangement joins TRBV19 to TRBJ1-5; 8 bases map to TRBD1. CDR1 is LNHDA and CDR2 is SQIVND in the germline V gene (reference sequence). V lost 2 bases, J lost 5 bases, and 14 bases stayed unmatched. This CDR3 region has 18 residues. For the CDR3, the DNA is TGTGCCAGTAGTATAACTCCAGGGCCCAGGGGGCCCCATCAGCCCCAGCATTTT. It is translated as CASSITPGPRGPHQPQHF.

The chain couples TRBV7-6 to TRBJ1-2, with D maybe TRBD1 (5 bases). This CDR3 has 12 residues. Germline loops: CDR1 SGHVS, CDR2 FNYEAQ. Trimming left V 8 bases short and J 2 bases short, with 9 bases between. CDR3 bases: TGTGCCAGCTCCCGGGGGAACTATGGCTACACCTTC. Amino acids: CASSRGNYGYTF.

The chain has TRBV19 and TRBJ1-5; 7 bases map to TRBD1. The J segment lost 7 bases and the V segment lost 8 bases, leaving 11 bases of the junction unmatched. This CDR3 spans 14 amino acids. In germline, CDR1 is LNHDA, CDR2 SQIVND (reference sequence). DNA for the CDR3: TGTGCCAGTCTTGGACCGGGACAGTGGCAGCCCCAGCATTTT. Encoded protein: CASLGPGQWQPQHF.